The 18 T cell receptor beta chains below all came from one sample that was sequenced in a study of T cells in localized non-small cell lung cancer. Measured with immunoSEQ multiplex PCR; TCRdb has only the in-frame clones, and not every one. The sample consists of under 75,000 clones, about 86% of them appearing once. This material consisted of peripheral blood, taken before any cancer treatment. The receptors were sampled from a male donor at least 60 years old with stage III squamous cell lung carcinoma.

The chain is built from TRBV5-1 and TRBJ1-6, with D unclear. CDR1 is SGHRS and CDR2 is YFSETQ in the germline V gene. Trimming pared 3 bases from V and 5 bases from J, leaving 18 bases between. The CDR3 covers 17 residues. CDR3: CASSSRGDPGNNSPLHF. Written as DNA, the CDR3 is TGCGCCAGCAGCTCGCGAGGCGACCCGGGTAATAATTCACCCCTCCACTTT.

The chain carries TRBV5-1 and TRBJ2-5, with 10 nucleotides matching TRBD2. The CDR3 has 15 residues. CDR1 is SGHRS, CDR2 YFSETQ, per germline. J lost 3 bases, V lost 1 base, and 3 bases had no gene match. CDR3 region: CASSLQGLAEETQYF. CDR3 in DNA: TGCGCCAGCAGCTTGCAAGGACTAGCGGAAGAGACCCAGTACTTC.

The sample holds a few counts of this clone. The CDR3 loop is CASSLLRRSPYGYTF. In DNA, the CDR3 is TGTGCCAGCAGCCTGCTCAGGCGGAGCCCCTATGGCTACACCTTC. The chain employs TRBV7-8 and TRBJ1-2, with D uncertain. The germline CDR1 and CDR2 sequences are SGHVS and FQNEAQ. The CDR3 runs 15 residues. The V and J ends lost 5 bases and 4 bases respectively, with 17 bases between them.

The chain recombines TRBV30 with TRBJ1-4, with D possibly matching TRBD1 (6 bases). The CDR3 extends over 13 amino acids. Looked up from germline, CDR1 is GTSNPN and CDR2 is SVGIG (reference sequence). Trimming shortened V by 1 base and J by 6 bases, and 9 bases separated the two germline ends. The DNA of the CDR3 is TGTGCCTGGAGTGGGGACACCGATGAAAAACTGTTTTTT. Residues: CAWSGDTDEKLFF.

The chain combines TRBV6-6 with TRBJ2-2, with TRBD1 identical over 11 bases. From germline, CDR1 is MNHNY and CDR2 SVGAGI (reference sequence). The length of the CDR3 is 15 residues. With 4 bases clipped from V and 8 bases from J, the junction kept 6 bases outside the gene matches. The CDR3: CASSWTGGSQGELFF. CDR3 nucleotide sequence: TGTGCCAGCAGTTGGACAGGGGGCTCGCAAGGGGAGCTGTTTTTT.

This rearrangement joins TRBV7-8 to TRBJ2-3; no reliable D call. This CDR3 is built from 12 residues. Trimming took 3 bases from V and 10 from J, leaving 11 bases between them. Germline values: CDR1 SGHVS, CDR2 FQNEAQ. The CDR3 DNA sequence: TGTGCCAGCAGCTTTGAGCTCCAGGCGCAGTATTTT. This gives the protein CASSFELQAQYF. The variable domain in full, with the rest retrieved from reference TRBV7-8 and TRBJ2-3, is GAGVSQSPRYKVAKRGQDVALRCDPISGHVSLFWYQQALGQGPEFLTYFQNEAQLDKSGLPSDRFFAERPEGSVSTLKIQRTQQEDSAVYLCASSFELQAQYFGPGTRLTVL.

This rearrangement joins TRBV7-2 to TRBJ1-2; D is uncertain. This CDR3 is 13 amino acids long. CDR1 and CDR2 from the germline V gene are SGHTA and FQGNSA. V dropped 2 bases and J dropped 4 bases, with 8 bases sitting between them. The CDR3 spells CASSLRLSYGYTF. CDR3 bases: TGTGCCAGCAGCTTAAGGTTGTCCTATGGCTACACCTTC.

This clone came up a few times. V usage is TRBV4-2 and J usage is TRBJ1-5; no reliable D call. Germline V CDR1 and CDR2: LGHNA, YNFKEQ. The CDR3 covers 15 residues. The germline V and J ends were trimmed by 0 bases and 1 base, with 7 bases remaining between them. The CDR3 spells CASSQELMSNQPQHF. DNA for the CDR3: TGTGCCAGCAGCCAAGAGTTGATGAGCAATCAGCCCCAGCATTTT.

This chain joins TRBV28 and TRBJ1-1; D unclear. The CDR3 has 11 amino acids. From germline, CDR1 is MDHEN and CDR2 SYDVKM. Trimming cost V 10 bases and J 1 base, with 7 bases left between them. CDR3 nucleotide sequence: TGTGCCATACGGAGGAACACTGAAGCTTTCTTT. It encodes CAIRRNTEAFF.

This sequence joins TRBV29-1 and TRBJ2-1; D is uncertain. V was cut by 0 bases and J by 6 bases, with 9 bases left in between. The CDR3 consists of 13 residues. Germline loops: CDR1 SQVTM, CDR2 ANQGSEA. The DNA of the CDR3 is TGCAGCGTTGAAGAGCAGGCGAGCAATGAGCAGTTCTTC. It encodes CSVEEQASNEQFF.

The chain employs TRBV6-5 and TRBJ1-4; D perhaps matches TRBD1 (5 bases). CDR3 size: 13 residues. V gave up 10 bases and J gave up 8 bases, with 17 bases separating them. CDR1 is MNHEY, CDR2 SVGAGI, per germline. In DNA form, the CDR3 reads TGTGCCACCTCGCGGGGCCCCCAGGAAAAACTGTTTTTT. Its translation is CATSRGPQEKLFF.

The CDR3 region is CASSQGWGGGWPQHF. As DNA, the CDR3 is TGCGCCAGCAGCCAAGGATGGGGAGGGGGTTGGCCCCAGCATTTT. This chain connects TRBV4-3 to TRBJ1-5, with D possibly matching TRBD1 (6 bases). CDR1 LGHNA and CDR2 YSLEER come from the germline V gene. Trimming cost V 1 base and J 9 bases, with 16 bases left between them. This CDR3 is 15 amino acids long.

The chain joins TRBV19 to TRBJ2-1; D is unresolved. V was clipped by 7 bases and J by 5 bases, with 15 bases between them. The CDR3 totals 14 residues. Germline assignment: CDR1 LNHDA and CDR2 SQIVND (reference sequence). This chain's CDR3 is CASTIGPTNNEQFF. The CDR3 bases are TGTGCCAGTACCATTGGACCTACTAACAATGAGCAGTTCTTC.

This chain connects TRBV27 to TRBJ2-2; TRBD2 matches 7 bases. Losses at the gene ends were 6 bases for V and 3 bases for J; bases not matched to a gene: 13. From germline, CDR1 is MNHEY and CDR2 SMNVEV (reference sequence). The CDR3 totals 17 residues. The CDR3 sequence: CASSPVPGGSDTGELFF. The DNA of the CDR3 is TGTGCCAGCAGCCCCGTTCCCGGGGGGTCGGACACCGGGGAGCTGTTTTTT.

This chain uses TRBV28 with TRBJ1-4, with unresolved D. V lost 5 bases and J 0 bases, leaving 10 bases between the germline ends. Germline V gives CDR1 MDHEN, CDR2 SYDVKM. The CDR3 consists of 15 residues. As DNA, the CDR3 is TGTGCCAGCAGTCCCCCGTCGCCAACTAATGAAAAACTGTTTTTT. Translated: CASSPPSPTNEKLFF.

V gene TRBV27 combines with J gene TRBJ1-5; D not resolved. V gave up 5 bases and J gave up 0 bases, with 8 bases separating them. Germline CDR1 and CDR2: MNHEY and SMNVEV (reference sequence). This CDR3 has 14 amino acids. Here the CDR3 DNA reads TGTGCCAGCAGTGCCCTTAATAGCAATCAGCCCCAGCATTTT. As protein: CASSALNSNQPQHF.

The V call is TRBV2, the J call TRBJ2-7; 7 bases map to TRBD1. Germline V CDR1 and CDR2: SNHLY, FYNNEI. With 6 bases clipped from V and 5 bases from J, the junction kept 1 base outside the gene matches. The CDR3 totals 11 residues. The CDR3 protein is CASRDRDEQYF. CDR3 DNA sequence: TGTGCCAGCAGAGACAGGGACGAGCAGTACTTC.

The gene calls are TRBV28 and TRBJ1-2; 7 bases are shared with TRBD1. Germline V gene lookup returns CDR1 MDHEN and CDR2 SYDVKM. V lost 6 bases to trimming and J lost 7 bases; unmatched junction nucleotides: 14. This CDR3 is 15 amino acids long. Here the CDR3 reads CASRPSDRESSGYTF. In DNA form, the CDR3 reads TGTGCCAGCAGACCCTCCGACAGGGAATCCAGTGGCTACACCTTC.